Following are 21 T cell receptor beta chains from one sample sequenced in a study of cytomegalovirus exposure and HLA in healthy donors. This PCR relied on a set of 60 Vbeta primers and 13 Jbeta primers. TCRdb's table, derived via immunoSEQ multiplex PCR, lists solely in-frame clones and lacks some. The table has around 140,000 clones, approximately 80% seen once; the top ten hold 1.2% to 1.5%. Specimen: PBMCs. The receptor source for this set is a woman between 40 and 50 years old in good health and CMV-seronegative.

The chain is built from TRBV2 and TRBJ2-2; 9 bases map to TRBD1. This CDR3 region has 17 residues. V lost 6 bases, J lost 1 base, and 9 bases stayed unmatched. Germline V lookup: CDR1 SNHLY, CDR2 FYNNEI. In nucleotides, the CDR3 is TGTGCCAGCAGGCCCACAGGGGGACAGGGGAACACCGGGGAGCTGTTTTTT. Amino acid sequence: CASRPTGGQGNTGELFF.

This clone was counted many times. The rearrangement joins TRBV14 to TRBJ1-1; D possibly corresponds to TRBD1 (5 bases). Germline CDR1 SGHDN, CDR2 FVKESK. V lost 0 bases, J lost 8 bases, and 10 bases lay in between. The CDR3 spans 13 residues. CDR3 DNA sequence: TGTGCCAGCAGCCAAGACATTCGGGGGGAAGCTTTCTTT. This sequence encodes CASSQDIRGEAFF.

The sample holds a few counts of this clone. The chain recombines TRBV30 with TRBJ1-1; D is unresolved. V lost 8 bases to trimming and J lost 3 bases, with 13 bases between them. Germline V lookup: CDR1 GTSNPN, CDR2 SVGIG (reference sequence). The CDR3 sequence is 12 residues long. DNA of the CDR3: TGTGCCGGTCGAGACACGTACACTGAAGCTTTCTTT. Translation: CAGRDTYTEAFF.

The chain has TRBV30 and TRBJ2-3; TRBD2 agrees at 8 bases. V lost 4 bases and J lost 3; bases outside the gene matches: 6. In germline, CDR1 is GTSNPN, CDR2 SVGIG (reference sequence). There are 14 residues in the CDR3. CDR3: CAWNPGGRTDTQYF. The CDR3 region has the DNA TGTGCCTGGAATCCGGGGGGGCGTACAGATACGCAGTATTTT.

This sequence joins TRBV4-2 and TRBJ1-2, with TRBD1 matching 10 bases. The CDR3 runs 19 residues. Germline assignment: CDR1 LGHNA and CDR2 YNFKEQ. Trimming at V came to 1 base and at J to 8 bases, leaving 19 bases not matched to a gene. DNA of the CDR3: TGTGCCAGCAGCCAAGTTTATAGTGGACAGGGGGACCGGGGGCGAGGCTACACCTTC. Its protein is CASSQVYSGQGDRGRGYTF.

The genes are TRBV7-9 and TRBJ1-2; no clear D gene. From germline, CDR1 is SEHNR and CDR2 FQNEAQ (reference sequence). The germline V and J ends were trimmed by 1 base and 6 bases, with 6 bases remaining between them. CDR3 length: 12 amino acids. Here the CDR3 DNA reads TGTGCCAGCAGCTTAGGGAGAAATGGCTACACCTTC. This encodes CASSLGRNGYTF.

The CDR3 bases are TGTGCCAGCAGCTTAGGGCCGTCGGAGACCCAGTACTTC. Translated: CASSLGPSETQYF. The chain couples TRBV7-2 to TRBJ2-5; no clear D. Germline CDR1 reads SGHTA; CDR2 reads FQGNSA. The CDR3 has 13 residues. Trimming pared 1 base from V and 5 bases from J, leaving 8 bases between.

The chain carries TRBV25-1 and TRBJ1-4; 9 positions match TRBD1. Per germline, CDR1 MGHDK and CDR2 SYGVNS. CDR3 length: 17 residues. V trimming: 5 bases; J trimming: 4 bases; junction bases outside the gene matches: 11. Here the CDR3 DNA reads TGTGCCAGCAGTTTTCCCCTCCGGGACAGGGTTAATGAAAAACTGTTTTTT. Translating it yields CASSFPLRDRVNEKLFF.

The chain carries TRBV6-1 and TRBJ1-2, with TRBD1 identical over 11 bases. V lost 2 bases and J lost 7; bases outside the gene matches: 12. Germline V gene data show CDR1 as MNHNS and CDR2 as SASEGT. There are 17 residues in the CDR3. The CDR3 DNA is TGTGCCAGCAGTGAAACCGTCGGACAGGGGGCGACTCTTGGCTACACCTTC. This codes for CASSETVGQGATLGYTF.

The chain has TRBV6-6 and TRBJ1-5; the match to TRBD1 covers 9 bases. There are 16 residues in the CDR3. Germline V gene lookup returns CDR1 MNHNY and CDR2 SVGAGI (reference sequence). V was clipped by 6 bases and J by 4 bases; unmatched bases: 10. This chain's CDR3 is CASRSRDRVRNQPQHF. The CDR3 region has the DNA TGTGCCAGCAGGAGCAGGGACAGGGTAAGGAATCAGCCCCAGCATTTT.

This clone appeared a single time. This sequence joins TRBV18 and TRBJ2-7; TRBD1 is a possible D gene (6 bases). Trimming cost V 5 bases and J 1 base, with 12 bases left between them. The CDR3 has 14 residues. Looked up from germline, CDR1 is KGHSH and CDR2 is LQKENI. CDR3 amino acids: CASSYGTHSYEQYF. CDR3 nucleotide sequence: TGTGCCAGCTCATATGGGACACATTCCTACGAGCAGTACTTC.

V is TRBV2 and J is TRBJ1-1, with D uncertain. The V end lost 8 bases, the J end lost 0 bases, and 13 bases lay between the germline ends. The CDR3 runs 14 residues. Germline V gene sequence: CDR1 SNHLY, CDR2 FYNNEI. CDR3 residues: CASPKPELNTEAFF. CDR3 bases: TGTGCCAGCCCTAAACCCGAACTGAACACTGAAGCTTTCTTT.

This clone was counted only a few times. This rearrangement joins TRBV6-5 to TRBJ2-7; a weak D match, TRBD1 (5 bases). Germline V gene lookup returns CDR1 MNHEY and CDR2 SVGAGI. The CDR3 consists of 14 residues. Trimming took 5 bases from V and 1 from J, leaving 12 bases between them. CDR3 in DNA: TGTGCCAGCAGTCAGCAGGGCGCGTCCTACGAGCAGTACTTC. Protein product: CASSQQGASYEQYF.

J is TRBJ2-1 and V is TRBV2, with 9 bases identical to TRBD2. V shed 8 bases, J shed 5 bases, and the junction held 7 bases outside the gene matches. CDR1 and CDR2 from the germline V gene are SNHLY and FYNNEI. The CDR3 runs 14 residues. This CDR3 reads CASRSLAGHNEQFF. The CDR3 nucleotides are TGTGCCAGCCGGTCACTAGCGGGCCACAATGAGCAGTTCTTC.

The chain couples TRBV5-6 to TRBJ1-2; 9 bases agree with TRBD1. The V gene end was trimmed by 1 base and the J gene end by 14 bases; junction bases not matched to a gene: 6. Looked up from germline, CDR1 is SGHDT and CDR2 is YYEEEE. CDR3 length: 12 amino acids. The CDR3 reads CASSLTDRGETF. In nucleotides, the CDR3 is TGTGCCAGCAGCTTGACGGACAGGGGAGAAACCTTC. The whole variable domain, filled in from reference TRBV5-6 and TRBJ1-2, reads DAGVTQSPTHLIKTRGQQVTLRCSPKSGHDTVSWYQQALGQGPQFIFQYYEEEERQRGNFPDRFSGHQFPNYSSELNVNALLLGDSALYLCASSLTDRGETFGSGTRLTVV.

V usage is TRBV5-1 and J usage is TRBJ2-3; 9 bases agree with TRBD2. The CDR3 covers 22 residues. V shed 4 bases and J 5 bases; nucleotides not matched to a gene: 29. Germline CDR1 and CDR2: SGHRS and YFSETQ. The CDR3 coding sequence is TGCGCCAGCAGCCCCCCAATCTCTCTGCTTGCGGGGGGGGCCGTTGTTGGAGATACGCAGTATTTT. Its protein is CASSPPISLLAGGAVVGDTQYF.

The rearrangement uses TRBV7-6 and TRBJ1-3; TRBD1 matches 7 bases. Losses at the gene ends were 5 bases for V and 0 bases for J; bases not matched to a gene: 10. The CDR3 runs to 17 residues. Germline CDR1 reads SGHVS; CDR2 reads FNYEAQ. This chain's CDR3 is CASSPRQGMSSGNTIYF. CDR3 sequence (DNA): TGTGCCAGCAGCCCGAGACAGGGAATGAGCTCTGGAAACACCATATATTTT.

The rearrangement uses TRBV29-1 and TRBJ2-5; D possibly corresponds to TRBD1 (7 bases). Germline V gene data show CDR1 as SQVTM and CDR2 as ANQGSEA. The V end was cut by 6 bases, the J end by 7 bases, with 12 bases between. The CDR3 runs to 11 residues. CDR3 sequence reads: CSVGGGSTQYF. The DNA for the CDR3 is TGCAGCGTAGGAGGGGGCTCGACCCAGTACTTC.

This clone showed up just a few times. The chain uses TRBV5-4 and TRBJ2-7; TRBD1 agrees at 10 bases. Germline CDR1 SGHNT, CDR2 YYREEE (reference sequence). The CDR3 covers 15 residues. The V gene end was trimmed by 4 bases and the J gene end by 3 bases; junction bases not matched to a gene: 7. This chain's CDR3 is CASSRQGAPLYEQYF. In nucleotides, the CDR3 is TGTGCCAGCAGCAGACAGGGGGCCCCCCTCTACGAGCAGTACTTC.

The J gene is TRBJ2-3, the V gene TRBV29-1; a weak D match, TRBD1 (6 bases). CDR3 length: 14 residues. The ends were cut back, 7 bases at V and 4 bases at J, with 18 bases in the middle. Per germline, CDR1 SQVTM and CDR2 ANQGSEA. The DNA of the CDR3 is TGCAGCGCCCGGGGTAGGGGGAGTGCAGATACGCAGTATTTT. Amino acid sequence: CSARGRGSADTQYF.

The J gene is TRBJ1-1, the V gene TRBV4-1; 9 bases match TRBD1. V lost 5 bases to trimming and J lost 1 base; unmatched junction nucleotides: 2. Per the germline V gene, CDR1 is MGHRA and CDR2 is YSYEKL. The CDR3 consists of 14 residues. As DNA, the CDR3 is TGCGCCAGCAGCGCGGACAGGGGGAACACTGAAGCTTTCTTT. Residues: CASSADRGNTEAFF.